The 32 T cell receptor beta chains reported below all come from one sample, sequenced in a study of identical twins. TCRdb recomputed calls from the 5' RACE reads with MiXCR, one row per CDR3 protein. This sample has 200,000 to 250,000 distinct CDR3 sequences, with roughly a tenth found just once. The specimen sequenced was memory T cells sorted from blood. The receptors derive from a man aged 50 or older in good health.

Here the CDR3 DNA reads TGTGCCAGCAGCCAGCGGGACAATACCAACTATGGCTACACCTTC. Protein product: CASSQRDNTNYGYTF. The V gene is TRBV7-2, the J gene TRBJ1-2; a possible D gene is TRBD1 (6 bases). V was trimmed by 5 bases and J by 2 bases, leaving 15 bases between them. This CDR3 has 15 residues. The germline gives CDR1 SGHTA, CDR2 FQGNSA.

The rearrangement uses TRBV10-3 and TRBJ1-4; D gene ambiguous. V was cut by 3 bases and J by 7 bases, with 12 bases left in between. CDR3 length: 14 residues. Germline-derived CDR1 and CDR2 are ENHRY and SYGVKD. The chain's CDR3 is CAISDRRRGEKLFF. The CDR3 region has the DNA TGTGCCATCAGTGACCGAAGGCGGGGTGAAAAACTGTTTTTT.

The V call is TRBV14, the J call TRBJ1-1; no definite D call. The CDR3 has 14 residues. The V end was cut by 2 bases, the J end by 1 base, with 8 bases between. Germline CDR1 reads SGHDN; CDR2 reads FVKESK. CDR3 protein: CASSQFPPNTEAFF. The CDR3 DNA is TGTGCCAGCAGCCAATTCCCTCCGAACACTGAAGCTTTCTTT.

There are many counts of this clonotype. The chain joins TRBV27 to TRBJ1-1; D may be TRBD1 (5 bases). The CDR3 covers 13 residues. V was cut by 5 bases and J by 5 bases, with 12 bases left in between. Germline assignment: CDR1 MNHEY and CDR2 SMNVEV (reference sequence). The CDR3 DNA is TGTGCCAGCAGTAAACTACAGGTAACTGAAGCTTTCTTT. Encoded protein: CASSKLQVTEAFF.

This clonotype was seen repeatedly, ten times or more. The chain combines TRBV5-1 with TRBJ2-5; 8 bases fit TRBD1. The length of the CDR3 is 15 residues. The junction had 6 bases not matched to a gene; V was cut back by 1 base and J by 4 bases. CDR1 is SGHRS, CDR2 YFSETQ, per germline. The CDR3 spells CASSLSQGARETQYF. DNA of the CDR3: TGCGCCAGCAGCTTGAGTCAGGGGGCTCGAGAGACCCAGTACTTC.

In its sample, this clonotype was seen many times. The chain employs TRBV7-6 and TRBJ2-1; unclear D gene. The germline gives CDR1 SGHVS, CDR2 FNYEAQ. CDR3 length equals 13 residues. With 0 bases removed from V and 10 bases from J, the gap between germline ends came to 10 bases. The CDR3 loop reads CASSLARSVEQFF. The DNA of the CDR3 is TGTGCCAGCAGCTTAGCACGTAGTGTCGAGCAGTTCTTC.

This clonotype was seen many times. The chain uses TRBV5-1 and TRBJ2-3; D may match TRBD1 or TRBD2 (5 bases each). The CDR3 spans 16 residues. Trimming removed 4 bases at V and 4 bases at J, with 19 bases between. Germline V lookup: CDR1 SGHRS, CDR2 YFSETQ. CDR3 residues: CASSPREGARSDTQYF. CDR3 nucleotides: TGCGCCAGCAGCCCCCGGGAAGGGGCTAGGTCAGATACGCAGTATTTT.

This clonotype showed up many times. This sequence joins TRBV28 and TRBJ2-7, with D possibly being TRBD2 (6 bases). Germline CDR1 and CDR2: MDHEN and SYDVKM. The length of the CDR3 is 15 residues. Trimming shortened V by 3 bases and J by 7 bases, and 19 bases separated the two germline ends. CDR3 in amino acids: CASSLLGRDSAEQYF. CDR3 bases: TGTGCCAGCAGTTTGCTTGGCAGGGACTCGGCTGAGCAGTACTTC. The variable domain in full, completed from reference TRBV28 and TRBJ2-7, reads DVKVTQSSRYLVKRTGEKVFLECVQDMDHENMFWYRQDPGLGLRLIYFSYDVKMKEKGDIPEGYSVSREKKERFSLILESASTNQTSMYLCASSLLGRDSAEQYFGPGTRLTVT.

This clonotype has a count of ten or more. The chain combines TRBV5-6 with TRBJ2-5, with D hard to call. The V gene's germline CDR1 is SGHDT and CDR2 YYEEEE. CDR3 length: 15 amino acids. Deletions cut 4 bases from V and 2 bases from J, with 15 bases between. The CDR3 loop reads CASSQKVWFQETQYF. The CDR3 DNA sequence: TGTGCCAGCAGCCAGAAGGTCTGGTTTCAAGAGACCCAGTACTTC.

This clonotype was seen many times. The chain links TRBV28 to TRBJ2-7; D gene ambiguous. CDR1 and CDR2 (germline): MDHEN, SYDVKM. V lost 8 bases to trimming and J lost 1 base, with 9 bases between them. The CDR3 is 12 amino acids. CDR3 DNA: TGTGCCAGCTTCAAGAAGTCCTACGAGCAGTACTTC. Protein: CASFKKSYEQYF.

This clonotype was observed at least ten times. V usage is TRBV19 and J usage is TRBJ1-5; D ambiguous. This CDR3 has 14 amino acids. Germline V gives CDR1 LNHDA, CDR2 SQIVND (reference sequence). The V and J ends lost 3 bases and 9 bases respectively, with 15 bases between them. The CDR3 bases are TGTGCCAGTAGTATTGGACGGCTAGCGGGGCCCCAGCATTTT. It yields the protein CASSIGRLAGPQHF.

In its sample, this clonotype was seen a few times. The chain joins TRBV29-1 to TRBJ2-1; 12 bases are a match to TRBD2. The CDR3 is 16 residues long. The V gene end was trimmed by 6 bases and the J gene end by 3 bases; junction bases not matched to a gene: 9. The germline gives CDR1 SQVTM, CDR2 ANQGSEA. The CDR3 DNA follows: TGCAGCGTGACCGACCGACTAGCGGGAGTCTACAATGAGCAGTTCTTC. Encoded protein: CSVTDRLAGVYNEQFF.

This chain's CDR3 is CASSQGGTGAQYF. The CDR3, as DNA: TGTGCCAGCAGCCAAGGAGGAACAGGGGCGCAGTACTTC. The rearrangement uses TRBV3-1 and TRBJ2-7; 7 bases map to TRBD1. CDR1 is LGHDT and CDR2 is YNNKEL in the germline V gene (reference sequence). Losses at the gene ends were 1 base for V and 9 bases for J; bases not matched to a gene: 6. The CDR3 has 13 amino acids.

This clonotype came up a few times. V gene TRBV20-1 combines with J gene TRBJ2-5, with 9 bases identical to TRBD2. The CDR3 is 13 amino acids. Germline V gene data show CDR1 as DFQATT and CDR2 as SNEGSKA (reference sequence). The junction had 6 bases not matched to a gene; V was cut back by 5 bases and J by 5 bases. Written as DNA, the CDR3 is TGCAGTGCTCCTAGCGGGACTGGTGAGACCCAGTACTTC. Residues: CSAPSGTGETQYF.

This sequence joins TRBV15 and TRBJ1-5; no definite D call. Germline assignment: CDR1 LNHNV and CDR2 YYDKDF (reference sequence). V lost 2 bases to trimming and J lost 0 bases, with 8 bases between them. The length of the CDR3 is 15 residues. In nucleotides, the CDR3 is TGTGCCACCAGCAGACTGGACGGTAGCAATCAGCCCCAGCATTTT. Amino acids: CATSRLDGSNQPQHF.

This clonotype was seen repeatedly, ten times or more. V gene TRBV20-1 combines with J gene TRBJ1-2; the match to TRBD1 covers 9 bases. This CDR3 has 15 amino acids. Germline loops: CDR1 DFQATT, CDR2 SNEGSKA (reference sequence). V was clipped by 3 bases and J by 5 bases; unmatched bases: 10. The CDR3 is CSARRTGEGIYGYTF. DNA for the CDR3: TGCAGTGCTAGGCGGACAGGGGAGGGTATATATGGCTACACCTTC.

This chain links TRBV3-1 with TRBJ2-2, with 10 positions matching TRBD2. V lost 3 bases, J lost 4 bases, and 11 bases stayed unmatched. Germline assignment: CDR1 LGHDT and CDR2 YNNKEL (reference sequence). The CDR3 covers 18 residues. CDR3 loop: CASSHRKLAGISTGELFF. In nucleotides, the CDR3 is TGTGCCAGCAGCCATCGCAAACTAGCGGGGATAAGCACCGGGGAGCTGTTTTTT.

This clonotype came up a few times. The V gene is TRBV4-2, the J gene TRBJ2-7; unclear D gene. Trimming took 4 bases from V and 9 from J, leaving 19 bases between them. CDR1 LGHNA and CDR2 YNFKEQ come from the germline V gene. The CDR3 is 14 residues long. As DNA, the CDR3 is TGTGCCAGCAGCCCGCGTTTTGTGGGGTATGGGCAGTACTTC. This codes for CASSPRFVGYGQYF.

This clonotype was detected only a few times. This chain connects TRBV6-1 to TRBJ2-3; TRBD1 matches at 8 bases. With 6 bases clipped from V and 4 bases from J, the junction kept 6 bases outside the gene matches. Germline-derived CDR1 and CDR2 are MNHNS and SASEGT. The CDR3 extends over 14 amino acids. The CDR3 loop is CASSVRGLSDTQYF. DNA for the CDR3: TGTGCCAGCAGCGTCAGGGGGCTTTCAGATACGCAGTATTTT.

The V gene is TRBV29-1, the J gene TRBJ1-4, with TRBD1 identical over 8 bases. Looked up from germline, CDR1 is SQVTM and CDR2 is ANQGSEA. V lost 8 bases to trimming and J lost 11 bases; unmatched junction nucleotides: 13. The CDR3 runs to 13 residues. The CDR3 here is CSSFPPQGAKLFF. CDR3 coding DNA: TGCAGCTCCTTTCCCCCTCAGGGGGCGAAACTGTTTTTT. The full variable domain, completed using reference TRBV29-1 and TRBJ1-4, is SAVISQKPSRDICQRGTSLTIQCQVDSQVTMMFWYRQQPGQSLTLIATANQGSEATYESGFVIDKFPISRPNLTFSTLTVSNMSPEDSSIYLCSSFPPQGAKLFFGSGTQLSVL.

This clonotype was detected ten times or more. The chain carries TRBV5-1 and TRBJ1-1, with D perhaps TRBD1 (5 bases). Deletions cut 4 bases from V and 0 bases from J, with 16 bases between. This CDR3 is built from 16 residues. From germline, CDR1 is SGHRS and CDR2 YFSETQ. The CDR3 protein is CASSPRTGSMNTEAFF. The CDR3 DNA sequence: TGCGCCAGCAGCCCCCGAACAGGTTCTATGAACACTGAAGCTTTCTTT.

This clonotype was found many times. V is TRBV6-2 or TRBV6-3 and J is TRBJ2-7; D is perhaps TRBD1 (6 bases). The CDR3 loop spans 12 amino acids. Trimming stripped 2 bases from V and 6 bases from J, with 8 bases between. The V gene's germline CDR1 is MNHEY and CDR2 SVGEGT. CDR3 coding DNA: TGTGCCAGCAGTTACGTAGGGGGCGAGCAGTACTTC. Its translation is CASSYVGGEQYF.

This clonotype appeared a few times. This sequence joins TRBV20-1 and TRBJ2-1, with a tentative D call TRBD2 (6 bases). This CDR3 is built from 14 residues. Per the germline V gene, CDR1 is DFQATT and CDR2 is SNEGSKA (reference sequence). The germline V and J ends were trimmed by 3 bases and 8 bases, with 17 bases remaining between them. CDR3 sequence: CSASLRDFFDEQFF. CDR3 DNA: TGCAGTGCTAGCTTAAGGGACTTCTTCGATGAGCAGTTCTTC.

This clonotype was counted ten times or more. The chain is built from TRBV5-1 and TRBJ1-1; maybe TRBD1 (6 bases). The CDR3 is 13 amino acids. Trimming stripped 4 bases from V and 4 bases from J, with 11 bases between. Germline V CDR1 and CDR2: SGHRS, YFSETQ. Here the CDR3 DNA reads TGCGCCAGCAGCCCAGCGGGGGCCACTGAAGCTTTCTTT. It encodes CASSPAGATEAFF. The variable domain in full, completed from reference TRBV5-1 and TRBJ1-1, reads KAGVTQTPRYLIKTRGQQVTLSCSPISGHRSVSWYQQTPGQGLQFLFEYFSETQRNKGNFPGRFSGRQFSNSRSEMNVSTLELGDSALYLCASSPAGATEAFFGQGTRLTVV.

This clonotype was found many times. The chain uses TRBV7-2 and TRBJ1-3; 7 positions agree with TRBD1. The CDR3 is made up of 15 amino acids. With V trimmed by 4 bases and J by 2 bases, 5 bases remained unmatched. CDR1 and CDR2 from the germline V gene are SGHTA and FQGNSA. In nucleotides, the CDR3 is TGTGCCAGCAGCTCGGACGACAGGGCTGGAAACACCATATATTTT. The encoded protein is CASSSDDRAGNTIYF.

Many counts were recorded for this clonotype. The J gene is TRBJ2-7, the V gene TRBV5-5; either TRBD1 or TRBD2 may supply D (6 bases each). The CDR3 extends over 14 amino acids. With 0 bases removed from V and 7 bases from J, the gap between germline ends came to 14 bases. The V gene's germline CDR1 is SGHKS and CDR2 YYEKEE (reference sequence). Written as DNA, the CDR3 is TGTGCCAGCAGCTTGGACGTGGGGGCGGGGGAGCAGTACTTC. Protein sequence: CASSLDVGAGEQYF.

Many counts were recorded for this clonotype. This sequence joins TRBV12-3 or TRBV12-4 and TRBJ1-4; D might be TRBD1 (5 bases). There are 14 residues in the CDR3. The germline V and J ends were trimmed by 7 bases and 6 bases, with 15 bases remaining between them. CDR3 region: CASTVKQVHEKLFF. Written as DNA, the CDR3 is TGTGCCAGCACCGTAAAACAGGTTCATGAAAAACTGTTTTTT.

At least ten counts were recorded for this clonotype. The chain is built from TRBV27 and TRBJ1-6, with 7 bases matching TRBD1. The CDR3 length is 16 residues. Germline V lookup: CDR1 MNHEY, CDR2 SMNVEV (reference sequence). V was pared by 4 bases and J by 4 bases, with 7 bases of the junction left unmatched. The CDR3, as DNA: TGTGCCAGCAGTTCCTCCGGGACAGCTTATAATTCACCCCTCCACTTT. It yields the protein CASSSSGTAYNSPLHF.

This clonotype showed up many times. The chain uses TRBV12-3 or TRBV12-4 and TRBJ2-2; D uncertain. This CDR3 spans 14 amino acids. The germline V and J ends were trimmed by 5 bases and 6 bases, with 13 bases remaining between them. Here the CDR3 reads CASSLTVSPGELFF. As DNA, the CDR3 is TGTGCCAGCAGTCTCACAGTTTCCCCCGGGGAGCTGTTTTTT.

This clonotype was counted many times. The rearrangement uses TRBV7-8 and TRBJ2-7; no reliable D call. The CDR3 is 14 residues long. V was cut by 2 bases and J by 3 bases, with 11 bases left in between. The germline CDR1 and CDR2 sequences are SGHVS and FQNEAQ. The chain's CDR3 is CASSLTEVSYEQYF. The CDR3 nucleotides are TGTGCCAGCAGCTTAACTGAGGTCAGCTACGAGCAGTACTTC.

This clonotype was observed many times. V gene TRBV12-3 or TRBV12-4 combines with J gene TRBJ2-3; D gene unclear. This CDR3 region has 12 residues. V lost 3 bases and J lost 4, with 5 bases in between. CDR3 sequence (DNA): TGTGCCAGCAGTTTCCACGCAGATACGCAGTATTTT. The encoded protein is CASSFHADTQYF.

This clonotype was recorded at least ten times. V is TRBV11-2 and J is TRBJ2-7; TRBD2 matches 14 bases. The germline V gene has CDR1 SGHAT and CDR2 FQNNGV. This CDR3 has 13 amino acids. Losses at the gene ends were 7 bases for V and 6 bases for J; bases not matched to a gene: 2. CDR3 loop: CASKGLAGVEQYF. In DNA form, the CDR3 reads TGTGCCAGCAAGGGACTAGCGGGAGTCGAGCAGTACTTC.